The 8 T cell receptor beta chains in this list originate from one sample, sequenced in a study of CD8+ T cells in alopecia areata (dated by TCRdb to between 2017 and 2018). The library was generated by the immunoSEQ multiplex PCR assay. To provide template for TCR sequencing, every sample had RNA extracted and reverse transcribed into cDNA. TCRdb took over this immuneACCESS table, retaining in-frame rearrangements with V and J assigned. Such tables are incomplete; in checked studies, under half of the missing clones stem from an unresolved V gene, and the remainder is unexplained. Present in this sample are 95,000 to 110,000 clones, 55% of which were seen just once. The ten largest clones add up to about 9% of the sample. The sequenced sample consisted of CD4+ T cells sorted from blood. All receptors derive from a human donor in good health.

CDR3 protein: CAWSKDNSGANVLTF. In DNA form, the CDR3 reads TGTGCCTGGAGTAAAGACAACTCTGGGGCCAACGTCCTGACTTTC. The gene calls are TRBV30 and TRBJ2-6; D is unresolved. CDR3 length: 15 residues. With 2 bases removed from V and 0 bases from J, the gap between germline ends came to 8 bases. The germline gives CDR1 GTSNPN, CDR2 SVGIG (reference sequence).

In this sample, this clone turned up a few times. This rearrangement joins TRBV25-1 to TRBJ2-3, with TRBD2 matching over 10 bases. V gave up 1 base and J gave up 0 bases; unmatched junction bases: 4. Germline V gives CDR1 MGHDK, CDR2 SYGVNS. This CDR3 is built from 17 residues. CDR3 DNA: TGTGCCAGCAGTGAATGGAGCGGGGGGGGCAGCACAGATACGCAGTATTTT. Translation gives CASSEWSGGGSTDTQYF.

The chain links TRBV28 to TRBJ2-1; TRBD2 aligns across 7 bases. CDR1 and CDR2 (germline): MDHEN, SYDVKM. Losses at the gene ends were 1 base for V and 7 bases for J; bases not matched to a gene: 4. The CDR3 is 14 amino acids. The CDR3 DNA follows: TGTGCCAGCAGTTTATCAGGGAGGGGAAATGAGCAGTTCTTC. Translation gives CASSLSGRGNEQFF.

This clone was counted only a few times. This sequence joins TRBV4-1 and TRBJ1-2, with D possibly being TRBD1 (5 bases). The CDR3 has 16 amino acids. From germline, CDR1 is MGHRA and CDR2 YSYEKL. The V and J ends lost 0 bases and 8 bases respectively, with 19 bases between them. The CDR3 loop reads CASSQDFRGAVGGYTF. The CDR3 nucleotides read TGCGCCAGCAGCCAAGACTTTAGAGGGGCCGTGGGAGGCTACACCTTC.

J is TRBJ1-4 and V is TRBV9; D unclear. The CDR3 is 14 residues long. Germline loops: CDR1 SGDLS, CDR2 YYNGEE. The V and J ends lost 5 bases and 0 bases respectively, with 8 bases between them. Written as DNA, the CDR3 is TGTGCCAGCAGTCCCACCTCAACTAATGAAAAACTGTTTTTT. Translated: CASSPTSTNEKLFF.

This clone was seen only a few times. The V and J genes are TRBV11-2 and TRBJ1-2; D is undetermined. Germline loops: CDR1 SGHAT, CDR2 FQNNGV. V lost 1 base to trimming and J lost 1 base, with 19 bases between them. CDR3 length equals 18 residues. Here the CDR3 reads CASSLVSTWGRSNYGYTF. The DNA of the CDR3 is TGTGCCAGCAGCTTAGTCTCTACGTGGGGTCGTAGTAACTATGGCTACACCTTC.

This clone was counted between two and nine times. The rearrangement uses TRBV7-2 and TRBJ2-5; possible D gene TRBD2, 5 bases. With 0 bases removed from V and 7 bases from J, the gap between germline ends came to 12 bases. The length of the CDR3 is 14 residues. The germline CDR1 and CDR2 sequences are SGHTA and FQGNSA. The DNA for the CDR3 is TGTGCCAGCAGCTTAGCGGGTACCCGGGGGACCCAGTACTTC. This sequence encodes CASSLAGTRGTQYF.

This clone was detected a few times. The genes are TRBV5-1 and TRBJ2-5, with 15 bases matching TRBD2. The CDR3 extends over 18 amino acids. Germline CDR1 reads SGHRS; CDR2 reads YFSETQ. V trimming: 3 bases; J trimming: 0 bases; junction bases outside the gene matches: 6. This CDR3 is CASSSPGLAGGHQETQYF. Here the CDR3 DNA reads TGCGCCAGCAGCTCCCCGGGACTAGCGGGGGGCCACCAAGAGACCCAGTACTTC.